This TCR beta chain was identified in a study of tumor-infiltrating lymphocytes in primary liver carcinoma. Background on the study: Roughly 3.65 to 8 million productive TCRbeta reads were obtained per sample, with similar numbers across tissue types.

CDR1 and CDR2 from the germline V gene are SGHAT and FQNNGV. V lost 3 bases to trimming and J lost 10 bases; unmatched junction nucleotides: 4. This CDR3 has 13 residues. Out of unsorted whole blood came the blood RNA, and germline DNA was extracted as well. This clonotype was counted many times. Using a constant-region primer together with ProtoScript II reverse transcriptase, TCR beta cDNA was made from around 500 ng of total RNA. Amplification in three nested multiplex PCR rounds with slightly modified ARM-PCR gave rise to TCR beta libraries. In the first two PCR rounds, TRBV1-TRBV30 forward primers were paired with a C-beta reverse primer, and each round lasted approximately 9 cycles. TCRdb processed the multiplex PCR reads anew with MiXCR; each CDR3 protein has one entry. The data hold 150,000 to 200,000 distinct CDR3 sequences, with around 60% observed a single time.

V and J are TRBV11-2 and TRBJ2-1; 9 bases align to TRBD2. What was sequenced was peripheral blood. The TCR originated in a man aged 40-49 years with primary liver carcinoma and hepatitis B virus infection. CDR3: CASSFRLAEEQFF. CDR3 in DNA: TGTGCCAGCAGCTTTCGACTAGCGGAGGAGCAGTTCTTC.